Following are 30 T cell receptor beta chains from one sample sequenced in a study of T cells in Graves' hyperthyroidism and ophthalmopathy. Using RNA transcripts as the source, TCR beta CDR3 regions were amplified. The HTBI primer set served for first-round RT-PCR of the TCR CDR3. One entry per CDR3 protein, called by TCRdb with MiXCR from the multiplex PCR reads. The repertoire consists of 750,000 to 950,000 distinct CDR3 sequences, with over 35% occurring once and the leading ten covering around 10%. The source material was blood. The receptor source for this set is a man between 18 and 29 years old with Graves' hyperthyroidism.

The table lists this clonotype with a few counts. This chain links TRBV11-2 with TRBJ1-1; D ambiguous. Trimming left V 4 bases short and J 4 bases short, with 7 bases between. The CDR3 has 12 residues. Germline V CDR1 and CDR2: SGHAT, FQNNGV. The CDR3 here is CASSSYLTEAFF. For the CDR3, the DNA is TGTGCCAGCAGCTCGTACCTCACTGAAGCTTTCTTT.

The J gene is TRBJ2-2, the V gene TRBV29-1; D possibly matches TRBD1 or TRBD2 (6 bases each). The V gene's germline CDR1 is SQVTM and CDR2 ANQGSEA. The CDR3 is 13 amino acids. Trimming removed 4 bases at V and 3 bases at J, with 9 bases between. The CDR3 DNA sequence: TGCAGCGTTGCGGAGGGGGACACCGGGGAGCTGTTTTTT. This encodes CSVAEGDTGELFF.

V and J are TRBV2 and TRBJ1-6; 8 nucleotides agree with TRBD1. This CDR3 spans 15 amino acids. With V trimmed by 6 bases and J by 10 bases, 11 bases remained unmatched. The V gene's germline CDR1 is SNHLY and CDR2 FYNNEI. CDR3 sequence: CASSRLTGAFSPLHF. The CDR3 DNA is TGTGCCAGCAGCCGGCTGACAGGGGCGTTCTCACCCCTCCACTTT.

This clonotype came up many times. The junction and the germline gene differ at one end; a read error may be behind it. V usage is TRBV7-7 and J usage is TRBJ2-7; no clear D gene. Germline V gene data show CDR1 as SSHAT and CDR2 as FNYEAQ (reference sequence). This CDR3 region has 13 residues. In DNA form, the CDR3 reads TGTGCTAGCAGCCCCTTAACGAACCAGGAGCAGTACTTC. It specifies CASSPLTNQEQYF.

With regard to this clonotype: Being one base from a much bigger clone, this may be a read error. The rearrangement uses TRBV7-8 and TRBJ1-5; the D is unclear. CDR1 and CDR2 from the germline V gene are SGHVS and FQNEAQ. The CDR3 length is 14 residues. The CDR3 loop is CAGSLQRGNQPQHF. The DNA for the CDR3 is TGTGCCGGCAGCCTCCAGAGGGGCAATCAGCCCCAGCATTTT.

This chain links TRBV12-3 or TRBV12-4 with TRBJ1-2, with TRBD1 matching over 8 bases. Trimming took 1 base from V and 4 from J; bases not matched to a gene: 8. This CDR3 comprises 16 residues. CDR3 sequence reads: CASSLGQGIGIYGYTF. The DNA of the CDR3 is TGTGCCAGCAGTTTAGGACAGGGGATAGGGATCTATGGCTACACCTTC.

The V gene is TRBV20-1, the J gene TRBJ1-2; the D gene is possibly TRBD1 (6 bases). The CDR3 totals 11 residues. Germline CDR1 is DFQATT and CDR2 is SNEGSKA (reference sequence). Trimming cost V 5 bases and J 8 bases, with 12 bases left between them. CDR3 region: CSAERGEGYTF. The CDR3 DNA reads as TGCAGTGCTGAGAGGGGGGAAGGCTACACCTTC.

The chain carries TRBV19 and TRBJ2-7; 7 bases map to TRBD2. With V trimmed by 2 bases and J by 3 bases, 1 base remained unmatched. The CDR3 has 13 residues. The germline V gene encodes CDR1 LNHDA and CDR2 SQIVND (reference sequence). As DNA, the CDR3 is TGTGCCAGTAGTATAACGGGGGGCTACGAGCAGTACTTC. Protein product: CASSITGGYEQYF.

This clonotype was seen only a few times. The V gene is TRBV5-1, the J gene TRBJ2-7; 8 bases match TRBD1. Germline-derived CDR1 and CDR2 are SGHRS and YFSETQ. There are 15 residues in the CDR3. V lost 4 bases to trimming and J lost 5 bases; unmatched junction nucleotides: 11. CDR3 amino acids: CASSPRPDRVHEQYF. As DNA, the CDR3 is TGCGCCAGCAGCCCCCGGCCGGACAGGGTACACGAGCAGTACTTC.

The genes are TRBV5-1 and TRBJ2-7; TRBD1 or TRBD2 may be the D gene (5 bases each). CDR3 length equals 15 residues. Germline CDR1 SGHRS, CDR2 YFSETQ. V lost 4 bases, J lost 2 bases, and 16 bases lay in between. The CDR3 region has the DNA TGCGCCAGCAGCCCCTCTTTGGGACGTACCTACGAGCAGTACTTC. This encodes CASSPSLGRTYEQYF.

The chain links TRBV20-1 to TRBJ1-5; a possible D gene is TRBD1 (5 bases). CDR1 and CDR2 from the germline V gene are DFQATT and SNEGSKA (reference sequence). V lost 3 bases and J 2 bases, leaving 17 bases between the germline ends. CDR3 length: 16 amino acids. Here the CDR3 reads CSASGSGSARNQPQHF. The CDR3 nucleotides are TGCAGTGCTAGTGGGTCAGGGTCGGCCCGCAATCAGCCCCAGCATTTT.

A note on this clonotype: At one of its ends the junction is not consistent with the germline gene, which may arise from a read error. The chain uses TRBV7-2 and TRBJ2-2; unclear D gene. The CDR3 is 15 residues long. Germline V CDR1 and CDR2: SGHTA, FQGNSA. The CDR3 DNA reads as TGCGCCAGCAGCCAAGAAGGTCGGAACACCGGGGAGCTGTTTTTT. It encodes CASSQEGRNTGELFF.

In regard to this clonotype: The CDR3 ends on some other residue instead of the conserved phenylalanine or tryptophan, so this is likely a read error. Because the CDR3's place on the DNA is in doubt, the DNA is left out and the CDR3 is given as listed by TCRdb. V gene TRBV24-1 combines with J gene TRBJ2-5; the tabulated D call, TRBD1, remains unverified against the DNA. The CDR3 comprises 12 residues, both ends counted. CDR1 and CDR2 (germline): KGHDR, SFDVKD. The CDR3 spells CATSDHRTGTNT.

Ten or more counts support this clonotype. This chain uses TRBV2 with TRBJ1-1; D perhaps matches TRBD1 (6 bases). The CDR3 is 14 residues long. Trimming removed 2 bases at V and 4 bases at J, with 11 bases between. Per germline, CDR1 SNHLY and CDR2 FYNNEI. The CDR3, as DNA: TGTGCCAGCAGTGAAAGGGGGAAGGGCACTGAAGCTTTCTTT. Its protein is CASSERGKGTEAFF.

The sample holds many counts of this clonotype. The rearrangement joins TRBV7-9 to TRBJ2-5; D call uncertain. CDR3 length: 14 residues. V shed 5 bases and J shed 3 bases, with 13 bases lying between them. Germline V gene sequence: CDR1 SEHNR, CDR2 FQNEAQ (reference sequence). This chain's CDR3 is CASSPPLSKETQYF. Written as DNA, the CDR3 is TGTGCCAGCAGCCCACCACTTTCCAAAGAGACCCAGTACTTC.

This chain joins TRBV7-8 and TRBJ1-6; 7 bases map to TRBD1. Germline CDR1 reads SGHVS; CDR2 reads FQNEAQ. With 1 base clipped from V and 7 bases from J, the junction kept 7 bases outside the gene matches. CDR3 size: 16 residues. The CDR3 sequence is CASSLGQGGRNSPLHF. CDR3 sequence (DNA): TGTGCCAGCAGCTTAGGACAGGGTGGTAGGAATTCACCCCTCCACTTT. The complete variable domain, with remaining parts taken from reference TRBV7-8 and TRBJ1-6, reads GAGVSQSPRYKVAKRGQDVALRCDPISGHVSLFWYQQALGQGPEFLTYFQNEAQLDKSGLPSDRFFAERPEGSVSTLKIQRTQQEDSAVYLCASSLGQGGRNSPLHFGNGTRLTVT.

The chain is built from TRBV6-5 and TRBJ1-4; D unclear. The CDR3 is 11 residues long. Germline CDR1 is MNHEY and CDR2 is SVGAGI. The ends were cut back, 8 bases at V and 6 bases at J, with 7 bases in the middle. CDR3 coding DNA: TGTGCCAGCGGAGCGGATGAAAAACTGTTTTTT. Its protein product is CASGADEKLFF.

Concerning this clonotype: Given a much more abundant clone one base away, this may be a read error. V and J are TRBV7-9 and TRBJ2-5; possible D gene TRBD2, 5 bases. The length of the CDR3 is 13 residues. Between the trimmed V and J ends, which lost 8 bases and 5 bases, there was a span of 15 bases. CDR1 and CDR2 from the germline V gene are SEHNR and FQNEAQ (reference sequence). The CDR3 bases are TGTGCCAGCCGACTACGTCCGGGGGAGACCCAGTACTTC. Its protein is CASRLRPGETQYF.

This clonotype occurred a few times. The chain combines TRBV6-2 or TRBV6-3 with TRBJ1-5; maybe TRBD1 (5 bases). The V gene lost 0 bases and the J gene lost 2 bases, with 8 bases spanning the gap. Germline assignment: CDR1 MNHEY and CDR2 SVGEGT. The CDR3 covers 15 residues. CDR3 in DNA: TGTGCCAGCAGTTACTCCACAGGAGGCAATCAGCCCCAGCATTTT. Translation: CASSYSTGGNQPQHF.

This CDR3 reads CSAAGTSSQETQYF. CDR3 bases: TGCAGTGCCGCCGGGACTAGCAGCCAAGAGACCCAGTACTTC. V gene TRBV20-1 combines with J gene TRBJ2-5; TRBD2 matches 9 bases. The CDR3 has 14 residues. Looked up from germline, CDR1 is DFQATT and CDR2 is SNEGSKA (reference sequence). V dropped 6 bases and J dropped 1; count of bases not matched to a gene: 6.

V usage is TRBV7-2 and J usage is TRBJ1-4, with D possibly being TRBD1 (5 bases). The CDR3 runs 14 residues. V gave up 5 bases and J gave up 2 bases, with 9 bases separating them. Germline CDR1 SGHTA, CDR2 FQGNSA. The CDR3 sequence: CASSTTVTNEKLFF. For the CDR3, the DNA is TGTGCCAGCAGCACGACAGTGACTAATGAAAAACTGTTTTTT.

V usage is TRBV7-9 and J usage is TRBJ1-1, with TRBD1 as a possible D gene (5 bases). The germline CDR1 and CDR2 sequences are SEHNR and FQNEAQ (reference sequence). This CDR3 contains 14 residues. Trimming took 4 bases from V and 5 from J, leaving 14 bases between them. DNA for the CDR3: TGTGCCAGCAGCTCCCATGGGGGGGGAACTGAAGCTTTCTTT. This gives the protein CASSSHGGGTEAFF. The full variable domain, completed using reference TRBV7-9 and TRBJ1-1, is DTGVSQNPRHKITKRGQNVTFRCDPISEHNRLYWYRQTLGQGPEFLTYFQNEAQLEKSRLLSDRFSAERPKGSFSTLEIQRTEQGDSAMYLCASSSHGGGTEAFFGQGTRLTVV.

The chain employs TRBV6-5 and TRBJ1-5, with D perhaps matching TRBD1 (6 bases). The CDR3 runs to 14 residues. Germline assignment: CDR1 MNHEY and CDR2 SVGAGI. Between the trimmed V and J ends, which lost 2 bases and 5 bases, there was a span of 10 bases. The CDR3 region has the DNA TGTGCCAGCAGTTACGCGGGACACCATCAGCCCCAGCATTTT. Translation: CASSYAGHHQPQHF.

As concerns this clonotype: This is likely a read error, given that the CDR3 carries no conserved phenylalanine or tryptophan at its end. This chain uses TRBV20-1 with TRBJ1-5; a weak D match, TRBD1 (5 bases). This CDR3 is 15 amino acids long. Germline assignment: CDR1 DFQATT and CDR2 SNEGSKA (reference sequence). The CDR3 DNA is TGCAGTGCTAGTCCGGGACTGTCAATCAATCCGCCCCAGCATTCT. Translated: CSASPGLSINPPQHS.

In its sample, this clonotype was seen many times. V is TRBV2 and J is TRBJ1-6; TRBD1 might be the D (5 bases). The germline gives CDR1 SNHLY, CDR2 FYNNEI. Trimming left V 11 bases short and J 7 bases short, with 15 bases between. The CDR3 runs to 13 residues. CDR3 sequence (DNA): TGTGCCGGAATTGGGGACGGAAATTCACCCCTCCACTTT. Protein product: CAGIGDGNSPLHF.

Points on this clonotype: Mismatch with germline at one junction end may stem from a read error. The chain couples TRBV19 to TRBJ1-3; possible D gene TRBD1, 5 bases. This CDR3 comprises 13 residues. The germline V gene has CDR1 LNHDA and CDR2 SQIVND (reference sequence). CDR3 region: CASSHGAGDTIYF. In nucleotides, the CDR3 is TGTGCCAGTAGTCACGGGGCTGGAGACACCATATATTTT. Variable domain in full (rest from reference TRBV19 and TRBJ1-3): DGGITQSPKYLFRKEGQNVTLSCEQNLNHDAMYWYRQDPGQGLRLIYYSQIVNDFQKGDIAEGYSVSREKKESFPLTVTSAQKNPTAFYLCASSHGAGDTIYFGEGSWLTVV.

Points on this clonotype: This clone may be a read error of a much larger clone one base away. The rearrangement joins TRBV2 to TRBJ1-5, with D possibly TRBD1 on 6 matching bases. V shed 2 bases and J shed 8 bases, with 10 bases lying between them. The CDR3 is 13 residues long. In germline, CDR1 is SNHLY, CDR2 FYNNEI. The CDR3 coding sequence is TGTGCCAGCAGTGAATCAGGGGAGAAGCCCCAGCATTTT. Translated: CASSESGEKPQHF.

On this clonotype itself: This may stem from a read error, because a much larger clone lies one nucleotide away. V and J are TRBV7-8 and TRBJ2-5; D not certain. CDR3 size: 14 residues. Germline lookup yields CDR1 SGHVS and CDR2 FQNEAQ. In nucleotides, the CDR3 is TGTGCCAGCAGCTCACCCATCATCCAAGGGACCCAGTACTTC. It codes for CASSSPIIQGTQYF.

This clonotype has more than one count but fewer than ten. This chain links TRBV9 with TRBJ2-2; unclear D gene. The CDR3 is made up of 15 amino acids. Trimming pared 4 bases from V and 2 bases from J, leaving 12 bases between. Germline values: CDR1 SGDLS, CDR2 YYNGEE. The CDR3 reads CASSLATFNTGELFF. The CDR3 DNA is TGTGCCAGCAGCTTGGCAACCTTTAACACCGGGGAGCTGTTTTTT.

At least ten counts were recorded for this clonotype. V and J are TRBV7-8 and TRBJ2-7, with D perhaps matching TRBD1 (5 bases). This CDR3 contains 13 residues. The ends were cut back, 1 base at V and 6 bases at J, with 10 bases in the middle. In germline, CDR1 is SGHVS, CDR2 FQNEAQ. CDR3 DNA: TGTGCCAGCAGCTTAGGTCCAGGGCCCGAGCAGTACTTC. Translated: CASSLGPGPEQYF.